Shown below are 15 T cell receptor beta chains from a single sample sequenced in a study of T cell responses to AZD1222 COVID-19 vaccine listed by TCRdb under 2021. The intended sense of this specimen's time point label: baseline before first vaccination. Receptor libraries were prepared by the immunoSEQ multiplex PCR assay. TCRdb took this table from immuneACCESS and kept in-frame rearrangements with V and J called. Such tables lack part of the clones; where checked against another copy, unresolved V genes explain under half of the gap, and the rest is unexplained. This sample comprises about 95,000 clones, 85% to 90% of them detected only once. The top ten hold around 3.5% of the sample. The sequences come from peripheral blood, collected on day 0 of AZD1222 vaccination. The receptors originated from an adult in good health.

The V call is TRBV10-2, the J call TRBJ1-5; 7 bases line up with TRBD1. The germline CDR1 and CDR2 sequences are WSHSY and SAAADI. V gave up 7 bases and J gave up 4 bases; unmatched junction bases: 7. This CDR3 comprises 14 residues. CDR3: CASKDRVINQPQHF. As DNA, the CDR3 is TGCGCCAGCAAAGACAGGGTAATAAATCAGCCCCAGCATTTT.

V gene TRBV27 combines with J gene TRBJ2-2, with 7 bases lining up with TRBD1. After removal of 6 bases from V and 1 base from J, the junction contained 2 bases not matched to a gene. Germline values: CDR1 MNHEY, CDR2 SMNVEV (reference sequence). The CDR3 covers 14 residues. The CDR3, as DNA: TGTGCCAGCAGGGGGACAGTGAACACCGGGGAGCTGTTTTTT. Amino acid sequence: CASRGTVNTGELFF.

The rearrangement joins TRBV2 to TRBJ1-1, with D maybe TRBD1 (6 bases). Germline CDR1 is SNHLY and CDR2 is FYNNEI. The CDR3 totals 13 residues. Deletions cut 4 bases from V and 8 bases from J, with 14 bases between. Here the CDR3 DNA reads TGTGCCAGCAGTGTATTTCGGGGGCAGGAAGCTTTCTTT. Protein product: CASSVFRGQEAFF.

The chain couples TRBV6-1 to TRBJ1-4, with a weak D call TRBD1 (5 bases). The CDR3 extends over 15 amino acids. With 1 base removed from V and 8 bases from J, the gap between germline ends came to 14 bases. Germline CDR1 and CDR2: MNHNS and SASEGT. The CDR3 protein is CASSEGVGESEKLFF. The CDR3 DNA is TGTGCCAGCAGTGAAGGAGTAGGGGAAAGCGAAAAACTGTTTTTT.

The chain carries TRBV28 and TRBJ2-5; 11 positions agree with TRBD2. CDR1 is MDHEN, CDR2 SYDVKM, per germline. V shed 6 bases, J shed 1 base, and the junction held 4 bases outside the gene matches. This CDR3 spans 15 amino acids. The CDR3 region is CASSLSGGVQETQYF. CDR3 in DNA: TGTGCCAGCAGCCTTAGCGGGGGGGTCCAAGAGACCCAGTACTTC. The full variable domain, completed using reference TRBV28 and TRBJ2-5, is DVKVTQSSRYLVKRTGEKVFLECVQDMDHENMFWYRQDPGLGLRLIYFSYDVKMKEKGDIPEGYSVSREKKERFSLILESASTNQTSMYLCASSLSGGVQETQYFGPGTRLLVL.

The rearrangement links TRBV5-5 to TRBJ1-1, with unresolved D. Trimming removed 0 bases from V and 5 bases from J, with 8 bases in between. CDR1 is SGHKS, CDR2 YYEKEE, per germline (reference sequence). CDR3 length: 13 residues. CDR3 protein: CASSLAIGTEAFF. CDR3 DNA sequence: TGTGCCAGCAGCTTGGCCATCGGGACTGAAGCTTTCTTT.

The V call is TRBV5-1, the J call TRBJ1-2, with a possible D match to TRBD1 (5 bases). Germline lookup yields CDR1 SGHRS and CDR2 YFSETQ. Deletions cut 4 bases from V and 1 base from J, with 8 bases between. The CDR3 is 13 residues long. The CDR3 nucleotides are TGCGCCAGCAGCGCCGGGGGTAACTATGGCTACACCTTC. Its protein product is CASSAGGNYGYTF.

The chain couples TRBV5-4 to TRBJ1-5; a possible D gene is TRBD1 (5 bases). V was pared by 5 bases and J by 7 bases, with 22 bases between. CDR1 is SGHNT and CDR2 is YYREEE in the germline V gene (reference sequence). The CDR3 is 16 amino acids. The CDR3, as DNA: TGTGCCAGCAGACCGGGACCTCCCACCTCAGGACAGCCCCAGCATTTT. Translated, it gives CASRPGPPTSGQPQHF.

CDR3 in DNA: TGTGCCAGCGCAAGGTTGGGGGTGGACACTGAAGCTTTCTTT. Translating gives CASARLGVDTEAFF. V is TRBV7-2 and J is TRBJ1-1, with D possibly matching TRBD1 (5 bases). Trimming took 8 bases from V and 3 from J, leaving 16 bases between them. CDR3 length: 14 amino acids. Germline CDR1 is SGHTA and CDR2 is FQGNSA.

The chain joins TRBV3-1 (or the pseudogene TRBV3-2) to TRBJ2-5, with TRBD2 identical over 10 bases. CDR1 is LGHDT and CDR2 is YNNKEL in the germline V gene (reference sequence). Germline trimming cut 0 bases from V and 3 bases from J; bases unmatched to any gene: 1. This CDR3 is 15 amino acids long. CDR3: CASSQDLAGEETQYF. The CDR3 DNA reads as TGTGCCAGCAGCCAAGACCTAGCGGGGGAAGAGACCCAGTACTTC.

This clone was observed once. The chain is built from TRBV10-3 and TRBJ2-3; no clear D. Trimming pared 0 bases from V and 4 bases from J, leaving 8 bases between. This CDR3 region has 14 residues. Germline lookup yields CDR1 ENHRY and CDR2 SYGVKD. CDR3 DNA sequence: TGTGCCATCAGTGAGTCTCTGGGTTCAGATACGCAGTATTTT. Protein: CAISESLGSDTQYF.

This clone came up a few times. CDR3 DNA sequence: TGTGCCAGCAGCCACCGACAGCTTACTAATTCACCCCTCCACTTT. Its protein is CASSHRQLTNSPLHF. The V gene is TRBV5-8, the J gene TRBJ1-6, with a tentative D call TRBD1 (5 bases). The CDR3 loop spans 15 amino acids. Germline assignment: CDR1 SGHTS and CDR2 YDEGEE. Between the trimmed V and J ends, which lost 4 bases and 6 bases, there was a span of 14 bases.

The chain couples TRBV9 to TRBJ2-7; D not resolved. Germline values: CDR1 SGDLS, CDR2 YYNGEE. V dropped 4 bases and J dropped 4 bases, with 9 bases sitting between them. This CDR3 has 12 amino acids. The CDR3 coding sequence is TGTGCCAGCAGCCTACCTTTATACGAGCAGTACTTC. Translation gives CASSLPLYEQYF.

V gene TRBV5-6 combines with J gene TRBJ1-5, with D uncertain. The V end lost 0 bases, the J end lost 4 bases, and 11 bases lay between the germline ends. The CDR3 length is 15 residues. Germline CDR1 reads SGHDT; CDR2 reads YYEEEE. CDR3 sequence reads: CASSLGELGNQPQHF. The CDR3 DNA reads as TGTGCCAGCAGCTTGGGAGAGTTGGGAAATCAGCCCCAGCATTTT.

This sequence joins TRBV2 and TRBJ1-6; unclear D gene. Trimming shortened V by 5 bases and J by 7 bases, and 15 bases separated the two germline ends. The CDR3 runs 15 residues. Germline V gene data show CDR1 as SNHLY and CDR2 as FYNNEI. As DNA, the CDR3 is TGTGCCAGCAGTCCCCGTGAGGTCAGGAATTCACCCCTCCACTTT. It translates to CASSPREVRNSPLHF.